This TCR beta chain stems from a study of monozygotic twins with inflammatory bowel disease. With the 5' RACE reads reprocessed, TCRdb shows one record per CDR3 protein and no DNA. This sample's clone table lists approximately 140,000 distinct CDR3 sequences. This CDR3 contains 15 residues. CDR1 and CDR2 from the germline V gene are SEHNR and FQNEAQ (reference sequence). This chain uses TRBV7-9 with TRBJ1-6; TCRdb outputs TRBD1, but without DNA this stays unchecked. Sequencing was done on a sample of blood. The receptor was isolated from a human donor with ulcerative colitis or Crohn's disease, or a healthy co-twin of an affected twin (not recorded which). The CDR3 protein is CASSLGSGSNSPLHF.